This T cell receptor beta chain was profiled in a study of a mutant IDH1 vaccine in newly diagnosed glioma. Across the whole study: The study started vaccination 4-6 weeks after radiotherapy alone, or with temozolomide cycles. Prior therapy was radiotherapy, temozolomide, or both; most received both.

Measured with immunoSEQ multiplex PCR; TCRdb has only the in-frame clones, and not every one. The data contain under 35,000 clones, nearly 90% of them singletons. As regards this clone: Its matching antigen is unknown.

Time point: week 11, during vaccination. Vaccination comprised doses that each held 300 ug of mutant IDH1 20-mer peptide, plus topical imiquimod. Between the trimmed V and J ends, which lost 7 bases and 2 bases, there was a span of 9 bases. CDR3 size: 13 residues. Germline CDR1 reads MNHNY; CDR2 reads SVGAGI (reference sequence). Sequencing was performed on PBMCs, taken from a glioma patient whose treatment included an IDH1 peptide vaccine. V is TRBV6-6 and J is TRBJ1-5, with a weak D call TRBD1 (5 bases). This TCR was sampled from a man younger than 30 with glioma. The CDR3 is CASTGRGNQPQHF. The DNA of the CDR3 is TGTGCCAGCACAGGGAGGGGCAATCAGCCCCAGCATTTT.